The rows below give T cell receptor beta chains drawn from one sample of a study of blood T cell repertoires in COVID-19. Measured with immunoSEQ multiplex PCR; TCRdb has only the in-frame clones, and not every one. The sample includes about 100,000 clones, 70% to 90% seen only once; the top ten take less than 7.5%. Source material: peripheral blood. These receptors originate from a woman aged 55 to 70 with acute or convalescent COVID-19. Both conserved end residues are trimmed from each CDR3. Where a row states a size, it is once, few, many or the class of an expanded clone; other rows omit it.

TRBV28	NA	TRBJ2-3	ASSFFGGGGDTQY
TRBV3-1/TRBV3-2	NA	TRBJ1-2	ASSQANRAGYT
TRBV30	NA	TRBJ1-4	AWSVQVSHEKLF
TRBV29-1	NA	TRBJ1-4	SVGDRAEKLF
TRBV12-3/TRBV12-4	NA	TRBJ1-1	ASSWGVNTEAF
TRBV19	NA	TRBJ1-2	ASIPTGNYGYT
TRBV13	once	TRBJ1-2	ASSYGQANYGYT
TRBV9	NA	TRBJ1-3	ASSVAGSGGNTIY
TRBV7-3	NA	TRBJ2-1	ASSLLGRDNEQF
TRBV4-2	NA	TRBJ2-7	ASSQESGTAEQY
TRBV27	NA	TRBJ1-5	ASSLRSGFNQPQH
TRBV6-5	NA	TRBJ1-1	ASRDPGKNTEAF
TRBV28	NA	TRBJ2-1	ASRPDKYNEQF
TRBV28	NA	TRBJ2-7	ASRTTAGTGVYEQY
TRBV7-9	once	TRBJ2-3	ASSPPGTSGSAADTQY
TRBV19	NA	TRBJ2-1	ASSSRGQSYNEQF
TRBV3-1/TRBV3-2	NA	TRBJ1-2	ASSQLADYGYT
TRBV5-1	NA	TRBJ1-4	ASSLGGNEKLF
TRBV3-1/TRBV3-2	NA	TRBJ1-1	ASSQDGAGANTEAF
TRBV2	NA	TRBJ1-5	ASSESASNQPQH
TRBV15	NA	TRBJ1-3	ATSRDLRATSGNTIY
TRBV7-6	NA	TRBJ2-5	ASSQTGTGHQETQY
TRBV28	few	TRBJ2-2	ASGSQGLDTGELF
TRBV27	NA	TRBJ1-6	ASSLTDNSPLH
TRBV14	NA	TRBJ2-1	ASSQNPTGFSYNEQF
TRBV5-4	NA	TRBJ1-2	ASSFPGSYYGYT
TRBV5-6	NA	TRBJ1-1	ASSLVDRVTEAF
TRBV7-9	NA	TRBJ1-2	ASSLGGGGKDYGYT
TRBV25-1	NA	TRBJ1-2	ASNPDGEYGYT
TRBV19	NA	TRBJ1-6	ASKPHTGGGDSPLH
TRBV19	NA	TRBJ1-4	ASSPRTGGNEKLF
TRBV29-1	NA	TRBJ2-7	SVEGHNEQY
TRBV27	NA	TRBJ2-1	ASSLGPKVVQF
TRBV5-1	NA	TRBJ2-3	ASSRSGSPDTQY
TRBV18	NA	TRBJ2-7	ASSPQGGEQY
TRBV18	NA	TRBJ1-4	ASSPSLNEKLF
TRBV11-2	once	TRBJ1-4	ASSLEGGWGEKLF
TRBV5-1	NA	TRBJ2-3	ASRDTSTDTQY
TRBV15	NA	TRBJ1-5	ATSPRGGGNQPQH
TRBV9	NA	TRBJ2-3	ASSTHGGGVTTDTQY
TRBV14	NA	TRBJ2-1	ASSQGPGLAEMEQF
TRBV28	NA	TRBJ1-2	ASSRKQVPGDYGYT
TRBV11-3	once	TRBJ1-2	ASSPTGGDGYT
TRBV7-8	NA	TRBJ2-1	ASSRRVASYNEQF
TRBV30	NA	TRBJ1-2	AWSIGVFGYT
TRBV19	NA	TRBJ2-7	ASSIGREGRSYEQY
TRBV5-4	NA	TRBJ1-2	ASSLAGETWYGYT
TRBV28	NA	TRBJ1-1	ASSFRGLVFSNTEAF
TRBV6-1	NA	TRBJ2-1	ASSEASQGKQF
TRBV7-9	NA	TRBJ1-1	ASSSLGGRGPYEAF
TRBV10-1	NA	TRBJ1-1	ASSGGEFEAF